The 18 T cell receptor beta chains below come from one sample, sequenced in a study of T-cell memory formation after mild COVID-19. MiXCR was run by TCRdb on the 5' RACE reads, yielding one entry per CDR3 protein. The table has roughly 400,000 distinct CDR3 sequences, roughly 17% seen once. Sequenced: PBMCs or a T cell subset sorted from them (not recorded which). The receptors shown here come from a man aged 18-30 years who had mild COVID-19 (a few samples of this study predate the infection). Cell type and time point are not known.

This clonotype was picked up a small number of times. This chain connects TRBV12-3 or TRBV12-4 to TRBJ2-1; tentatively, D is TRBD1 (6 bases). V dropped 4 bases and J dropped 5 bases, with 6 bases sitting between them. CDR3 length equals 12 residues. CDR3 in DNA: TGTGCCAGCAGTTGGGACAACAATGAGCAGTTCTTC. As protein: CASSWDNNEQFF.

This CDR3 is CASSPPGRTSGNTIYF. CDR3 DNA: TGTGCCAGCAGCCCCCCGGGGCGAACCTCTGGAAACACCATATATTTT. V usage is TRBV4-2 and J usage is TRBJ1-3; tentatively, D is TRBD1 (5 bases). This CDR3 has 16 amino acids. Germline-derived CDR1 and CDR2 are LGHNA and YNFKEQ. Trimming removed 4 bases at V and 0 bases at J, with 13 bases between.

V is TRBV20-1 and J is TRBJ2-3, with D perhaps matching TRBD1 or TRBD2 (5 bases each). Germline CDR1 is DFQATT and CDR2 is SNEGSKA (reference sequence). V shed 0 bases and J shed 4 bases, with 20 bases lying between them. The CDR3 consists of 17 residues. The CDR3 nucleotides read TGCAGTGCTAGAGATCGTAGGACCTCACGGGGCCCAGATACGCAGTATTTT. It specifies CSARDRRTSRGPDTQYF.

V gene TRBV28 combines with J gene TRBJ2-7; 9 bases map to TRBD1. Germline assignment: CDR1 MDHEN and CDR2 SYDVKM. CDR3 length: 14 amino acids. V dropped 6 bases and J dropped 3; count of bases not matched to a gene: 6. The CDR3 region is CASSSGTGNYEQYV. The CDR3 DNA follows: TGTGCCAGCAGCTCAGGGACAGGGAACTACGAGCAGTACGTC.

This clonotype was counted a few times. The gene calls are TRBV18 and TRBJ2-3, with TRBD2 identical over 7 bases. This CDR3 comprises 15 residues. The germline V gene has CDR1 KGHSH and CDR2 LQKENI. The V segment lost 1 base and the J segment 4 bases; nucleotides outside the gene matches: 5. The CDR3 DNA is TGTGCCAGCTCACCACTTCGGGGAGGGGCAGATACGCAGTATTTT. Protein: CASSPLRGGADTQYF. Full variable domain (remainder filled in from reference TRBV18 and TRBJ2-3): NAGVMQNPRHLVRRRGQEARLRCSPMKGHSHVYWYRQLPEEGLKFMVYLQKENIIDESGMPKERFSAEFPKEGPSILRIQQVVRGDSAAYFCASSPLRGGADTQYFGPGTRLTVL.

This clonotype was observed a handful of times. The chain uses TRBV4-1 and TRBJ2-5, with TRBD2 matching over 7 bases. J gave up 0 bases and V 6 bases, and 7 bases lay outside the gene matches. Germline V gene data show CDR1 as MGHRA and CDR2 as YSYEKL. CDR3 length: 15 amino acids. CDR3 sequence (DNA): TGCGCCAGCAGTCCCCTACGGGGGGACCAAGAGACCCAGTACTTC. This codes for CASSPLRGDQETQYF.

This rearrangement joins TRBV5-1 to TRBJ2-1; D gene unclear. Germline lookup yields CDR1 SGHRS and CDR2 YFSETQ. The CDR3 has 16 amino acids. V was clipped by 4 bases and J by 5 bases, with 19 bases between them. In DNA form, the CDR3 reads TGCGCCAGCAGCCCCATACCGGGCCAACGGGACAATGAGCAGTTCTTC. This encodes CASSPIPGQRDNEQFF.

V and J are TRBV28 and TRBJ1-3; D ambiguous. This CDR3 is 12 amino acids long. V was pared by 8 bases and J by 4 bases, with 9 bases between. In germline, CDR1 is MDHEN, CDR2 SYDVKM. The CDR3: CASGVPGNTIYF. CDR3 DNA: TGTGCCAGCGGGGTTCCCGGAAACACCATATATTTT. Based on the CDR3 plus reference TRBV28 and TRBJ1-3, the full variable domain is DVKVTQSSRYLVKRTGEKVFLECVQDMDHENMFWYRQDPGLGLRLIYFSYDVKMKEKGDIPEGYSVSREKKERFSLILESASTNQTSMYLCASGVPGNTIYFGEGSWLTVV.

Many counts were recorded for this clonotype. This chain links TRBV13 with TRBJ2-7; D is uncertain. CDR3 size: 11 residues. V shed 5 bases and J shed 0 bases, with 2 bases lying between them. Germline V gene data show CDR1 as PRHDT and CDR2 as FYEKMQ (reference sequence). In DNA form, the CDR3 reads TGTGCCAGCAGCCCCTCCTACGAGCAGTACGTC. Its protein product is CASSPSYEQYV.

The chain combines TRBV11-2 with TRBJ2-3, with D unresolved. The germline gives CDR1 SGHAT, CDR2 FQNNGV. Between the trimmed V and J ends, which lost 2 bases and 6 bases, there was a span of 6 bases. The CDR3 extends over 12 amino acids. In DNA form, the CDR3 reads TGTGCCAGCAGCTTACTTGAGGATACGCAGTATTTT. Its translation: CASSLLEDTQYF.

This rearrangement joins TRBV3-1 to TRBJ1-2; D is possibly TRBD1 (6 bases). Per germline, CDR1 LGHDT and CDR2 YNNKEL (reference sequence). Trimming stripped 1 base from V and 5 bases from J, with 14 bases between. The CDR3 is made up of 15 amino acids. The CDR3 bases are TGTGCCAGCAGCCAAGGGATACGAGGGGGTTATGGCTACACCTTC. Translation: CASSQGIRGGYGYTF.

This clonotype was seen a handful of times. This chain links TRBV20-1 with TRBJ1-5; 10 positions agree with TRBD1. CDR3 length equals 14 residues. Trimming removed 7 bases from V and 7 bases from J; junction bases left unmatched: 10. Germline V gene data show CDR1 as DFQATT and CDR2 as SNEGSKA (reference sequence). For the CDR3, the DNA is TGCAGTGTTGCCGGGACAGGGGTCCGACAGCCCCAGCATTTT. This gives the protein CSVAGTGVRQPQHF.

In this sample, this clonotype turned up a few times. V is TRBV6-2 or TRBV6-3 and J is TRBJ2-3; 8 bases align to TRBD1. The CDR3 covers 15 residues. J gave up 2 bases and V 5 bases, and 6 bases lay outside the gene matches. The germline gives CDR1 MNHEY, CDR2 SVGEGT. For the CDR3, the DNA is TGTGCCAGCAGTAGGGACAGGAGAAACACAGATACGCAGTATTTT. Translation gives CASSRDRRNTDTQYF.

J is TRBJ1-2 and V is TRBV7-9; D call uncertain. CDR3 size: 16 residues. Trimming left V 5 bases short and J 0 bases short, with 16 bases between. Germline CDR1 reads SEHNR; CDR2 reads FQNEAQ (reference sequence). The CDR3 bases are TGTGCCAGCAGCCCACCCGAGGGCAGGACTAACTATGGCTACACCTTC. Its translation is CASSPPEGRTNYGYTF. The full variable domain, in which reference TRBV7-9 and TRBJ1-2 provide the parts outside the CDR3, is DTGVSQNPRHKITKRGQNVTFRCDPISEHNRLYWYRQTLGQGPEFLTYFQNEAQLEKSRLLSDRFSAERPKGSFSTLEIQRTEQGDSAMYLCASSPPEGRTNYGYTFGSGTRLTVV.

This rearrangement joins TRBV7-3 to TRBJ1-3; D gene ambiguous. CDR3 length: 14 amino acids. The V end lost 5 bases, the J end lost 0 bases, and 8 bases lay between the germline ends. Germline V gene lookup returns CDR1 SGHTA and CDR2 FQGTGA. CDR3 loop: CASSGGISGNTIYF. The CDR3 DNA reads as TGTGCCAGCAGCGGCGGGATCTCTGGAAACACCATATATTTT. Based on the CDR3 plus reference TRBV7-3 and TRBJ1-3, the full variable domain is GAGVSQTPSNKVTEKGKYVELRCDPISGHTALYWYRQSLGQGPEFLIYFQGTGAADDSGLPNDRFFAVRPEGSVSTLKIQRTERGDSAVYLCASSGGISGNTIYFGEGSWLTVV.

This clonotype showed up just a few times. The V call is TRBV7-8, the J call TRBJ1-5; D uncertain. This CDR3 contains 14 residues. CDR1 is SGHVS, CDR2 FQNEAQ, per germline. V lost 10 bases, J lost 2 bases, and 15 bases lay in between. The CDR3 DNA follows: TGTGCCATCGGAACCCCCGGGGGCAATCAGCCCCAGCATTTT. Translation gives CAIGTPGGNQPQHF.

This clonotype was recorded at least ten times. This rearrangement joins TRBV11-2 to TRBJ2-2; D uncertain. The germline gives CDR1 SGHAT, CDR2 FQNNGV. Between the trimmed V and J ends, which lost 1 base and 3 bases, there was a span of 6 bases. The CDR3 runs 14 residues. CDR3 region: CASSLGPDTGELFF. The CDR3 nucleotides are TGTGCCAGCAGCTTAGGCCCGGACACCGGGGAGCTGTTTTTT.

The chain carries TRBV20-1 and TRBJ2-5, with TRBD2 identical over 7 bases. This CDR3 contains 15 residues. V was clipped by 6 bases and J by 0 bases; unmatched bases: 10. In germline, CDR1 is DFQATT, CDR2 SNEGSKA (reference sequence). The CDR3, as DNA: TGCAGTGCCTCCCCTCGAGCGGGGTACCAAGAGACCCAGTACTTC. It encodes CSASPRAGYQETQYF.